This TCR beta chain was recorded in a study of T cell repertoires in cytomegalovirus infection. Background on the study: Selection of CMV epitopes for the study included recently identified HLA-C-restricted and well-studied HLA-B-restricted ones. Through public TCR beta signatures, both CMV infection and matching HLA type were indicated.

Looked up from germline, CDR1 is SGHTA and CDR2 is FQGNSA. This CDR3 spans 16 amino acids. The V gene lost 5 bases and the J gene lost 1 base, with 14 bases spanning the gap. General observations from the study: CMV-specific TCR beta clonotypes restricted by HLA-C were the ones dominating the ex vivo response. Carriers of CMV and the relevant HLA type were discriminated by public TCR beta frequency.

TCRdb recomputed calls from the reads with MiXCR, one row per CDR3 protein. This sample has roughly 860,000 distinct CDR3 sequences, with approximately 29% found just once. This clonotype occurred many times. The antigen remains undetermined. The clonotype originates from a human donor in good health (CMV status not recorded). Some clones in this sample may be carry-over from other donors' samples. Sequenced here: cultured CD8+ T cells from PBMCs, sampled from culture after CMV antigen stimulation. The rearrangement joins TRBV7-2 to TRBJ2-2; unclear D gene. The CDR3 here is CASSHLPAMNTGELFF. DNA for the CDR3: TGTGCCAGCAGCCACCTCCCGGCTATGAACACCGGGGAGCTGTTTTTT.